This TCR beta chain was sequenced in a study of T cell responses to AZD1222 COVID-19 vaccine. Study summary: Second doses that came at about 4 or about 12 weeks were put together.

This CDR3 region has 14 residues. The ends were cut back, 4 bases at V and 1 base at J, with 8 bases in the middle. In germline, CDR1 is SGDLS, CDR2 YYNGEE. Sequenced by immunoSEQ multiplex PCR; TCRdb stores in-frame clones only, minus some. The sample lists over 150,000 clones, 75% to 90% occurring once. A word on this clone: As yet, its antigen is unknown.

Findings of the study overall: The donors showed a predominance of white British ancestry and of females, with possible underestimation of clonal diversity.

The chain carries TRBV9 and TRBJ2-2; D uncertain. The source of this sequence is an adult in good health. The starting material was peripheral blood, obtained on day 0 of AZD1222 vaccination. The CDR3 nucleotides are TGTGCCAGCAGCCCGGCTGGGAACACCGGGGAGCTGTTTTTT. It encodes CASSPAGNTGELFF. The complete variable domain, with remaining parts taken from reference TRBV9 and TRBJ2-2, reads DSGVTQTPKHLITATGQRVTLRCSPRSGDLSVYWYQQSLDQGLQFLIQYYNGEERAKGNILERFSAQQFPDLHSELNLSSLELGDSALYFCASSPAGNTGELFFGEGSRLTVL.